The 27 T cell receptor beta chains listed next were all sequenced from one sample in a study of T cells in placental villitis. For these receptors, no antigen is known. The immunoSEQ assay was v4. The protocol was immunoSEQ multiplex PCR, while the TCRdb copy is restricted to in-frame clones and leaves out a portion. The sample contains about 750 clones, roughly four fifths of which appear only once. Findings of the study overall: Placentae with villitis of unknown etiology showed clonal expansion, median clonality around 0.05 versus control more than 0.0055.

The material sequenced was placental tissue containing maternal and fetal cells. The receptors derive from a human patient with villitis of unknown etiology; the placental T cells may come from both mother and fetus.

This chain connects TRBV6-5 to TRBJ1-4; D is uncertain. Germline V gives CDR1 MNHEY, CDR2 SVGAGI. CDR3 length equals 12 residues. Deletions cut 0 bases from V and 13 bases from J, with 9 bases between. Here the CDR3 DNA reads TGTGCCAGCAGTTACTCGGAGACGGCACTGTTTTTT. This translates into CASSYSETALFF.

The DNA of the CDR3 is TGTGCCAGTAGTATAGATAATGGGCGGCGCGCTTTCTTT. Its protein is CASSIDNGRRAFF. The V call is TRBV19, the J call TRBJ1-1; no clear D. CDR3 length: 13 amino acids. The V and J ends lost 0 bases and 11 bases respectively, with 13 bases between them. In germline, CDR1 is LNHDA, CDR2 SQIVND (reference sequence). The variable domain in full, with the rest retrieved from reference TRBV19 and TRBJ1-1, is DGGITQSPKYLFRKEGQNVTLSCEQNLNHDAMYWYRQDPGQGLRLIYYSQIVNDFQKGDIAEGYSVSREKKESFPLTVTSAQKNPTAFYLCASSIDNGRRAFFGQGTRLTVV.

The chain joins TRBV7-6 to TRBJ2-7; 13 bases align to TRBD2. Looked up from germline, CDR1 is SGHVS and CDR2 is FNYEAQ. The J segment lost 4 bases and the V segment lost 3 bases, leaving 6 bases of the junction unmatched. The CDR3 loop spans 16 amino acids. The CDR3 region has the DNA TGTGCCAGCAGCTTCGAGCCGGGACTAGCGGGGTACGAGCAGTACTTC. Translated: CASSFEPGLAGYEQYF.

V usage is TRBV14 and J usage is TRBJ1-5; D is possibly TRBD1 (5 bases). Trimming shortened V by 1 base and J by 3 bases, and 10 bases separated the two germline ends. CDR1 SGHDN and CDR2 FVKESK come from the germline V gene. The CDR3 has 15 amino acids. CDR3 in amino acids: CASSQGGGPNQPQHF. Here the CDR3 DNA reads TGTGCCAGCAGCCAAGGCGGGGGACCCAATCAGCCCCAGCATTTT.

The sample holds one count of this clone. The V call is TRBV5-6, the J call TRBJ1-6, with TRBD1 identical over 10 bases. CDR1 and CDR2 from the germline V gene are SGHDT and YYEEEE. This CDR3 contains 12 residues. CDR3 protein: CATRDRGSPLHF. CDR3 DNA: TGTGCGACCAGGGACAGGGGTTCACCCCTCCACTTT. Drawing the rest from reference TRBV5-6 and TRBJ1-6, the complete variable domain is DAGVTQSPTHLIKTRGQQVTLRCSPKSGHDTVSWYQQALGQGPQFIFQYYEEEERQRGNFPDRFSGHQFPNYSSELNVNALLLGDSALYLCATRDRGSPLHFGNGTRLTVT.

Worth noting for this clone: One end of the junction is discordant with germline, which a read error may explain. V gene TRBV6-6 combines with J gene TRBJ2-5; D is uncertain. The CDR3 totals 11 residues. Germline assignment: CDR1 MNHNY and CDR2 SVGAGI (reference sequence). The CDR3 protein is CASSYKEIQYF. The CDR3 nucleotides are TGTGCCAGCAGTTACAAAGAGATCCAGTACTTC.

This clone was seen only a few times. The chain links TRBV2 to TRBJ2-1; a weak D match, TRBD2 (6 bases). CDR3 length: 17 amino acids. Germline CDR1 is SNHLY and CDR2 is FYNNEI. With 1 base removed from V and 6 bases from J, the gap between germline ends came to 19 bases. CDR3 bases: TGTGCCAGCAGTGAAGAGGGTGGGGGACTCTTAGGCAATGAGCAGTTCTTC. Amino acids: CASSEEGGGLLGNEQFF.

V gene TRBV9 combines with J gene TRBJ1-2, with 8 bases lining up with TRBD1. The V gene's germline CDR1 is SGDLS and CDR2 YYNGEE. The CDR3 loop spans 13 amino acids. J gave up 8 bases and V 4 bases, and 7 bases lay outside the gene matches. Written as DNA, the CDR3 is TGTGCCAGCAGCTTCTGGACAGGGTACGGCTACACCTTC. Translating it yields CASSFWTGYGYTF.

Regarding this clone: Other nucleotide sequences from this sample produce the same CDR3. This sequence joins TRBV5-1 and TRBJ2-3, with a tentative D call TRBD2 (6 bases). V was shortened by 4 bases and J by 2 bases, with 8 bases between the two germline ends. The CDR3 contains 13 residues. Per the germline V gene, CDR1 is SGHRS and CDR2 is YFSETQ. CDR3 nucleotides: TGCGCCAGCAGCCCGGGAGCCACAGATACGCAGTATTTT. Translation: CASSPGATDTQYF.

The chain has TRBV19 and TRBJ2-1; 8 bases agree with TRBD1. Losses at the gene ends were 0 bases for V and 2 bases for J; bases not matched to a gene: 3. The germline V gene encodes CDR1 LNHDA and CDR2 SQIVND (reference sequence). The CDR3 extends over 16 amino acids. CDR3 in DNA: TGTGCCAGTAGTATAGATTGGGGACAGGCCTACAATGAGCAGTTCTTC. Translation: CASSIDWGQAYNEQFF.

The V call is TRBV19, the J call TRBJ2-1, with 11 bases aligning to TRBD2. Looked up from germline, CDR1 is LNHDA and CDR2 is SQIVND (reference sequence). The CDR3 has 16 residues. V was pared by 6 bases and J by 4 bases, with 8 bases of the junction left unmatched. The CDR3 bases are TGTGCCAGTAGAACGGGGCTAGCGGGGGGTTACAATGAGCAGTTCTTC. It is translated as CASRTGLAGGYNEQFF.

J is TRBJ1-1 and V is TRBV19, with D unresolved. The germline CDR1 and CDR2 sequences are LNHDA and SQIVND (reference sequence). Trimming stripped 2 bases from V and 8 bases from J, with 9 bases between. This CDR3 spans 12 amino acids. The CDR3 DNA is TGTGCCAGTAGTATAAGAAAGGGCGAAGCTTTCTTT. It specifies CASSIRKGEAFF.

The chain recombines TRBV9 with TRBJ1-2; TRBD1 agrees at 7 bases. This CDR3 comprises 12 residues. The V gene's germline CDR1 is SGDLS and CDR2 YYNGEE. J gave up 14 bases and V 5 bases, and 12 bases lay outside the gene matches. Here the CDR3 reads CASSAPRTGSTF. CDR3 nucleotide sequence: TGTGCCAGCAGTGCCCCTCGGACAGGCAGTACCTTC.

The J gene is TRBJ1-1, the V gene TRBV28, with D unresolved. The V end was cut by 2 bases, the J end by 4 bases, with 5 bases between. The germline V gene has CDR1 MDHEN and CDR2 SYDVKM. This CDR3 comprises 12 residues. The CDR3, as DNA: TGTGCCAGCAGTTTAAGTGGCACTGAAGCTTTCTTT. Protein: CASSLSGTEAFF.

This clone has a single count. The V and J genes are TRBV9 and TRBJ2-3; 9 positions match TRBD2. The ends lost 4 bases at V and 6 bases at J; junction bases unmatched: 9. The CDR3 runs to 15 residues. Germline assignment: CDR1 SGDLS and CDR2 YYNGEE. CDR3 in amino acids: CASSQILAGPDTQYF. The CDR3 nucleotides read TGTGCCAGCAGCCAAATCCTAGCGGGACCGGATACGCAGTATTTT.

This rearrangement joins TRBV4-1 to TRBJ1-2; D is perhaps TRBD1 (6 bases). Germline V gene sequence: CDR1 MGHRA, CDR2 YSYEKL. With 1 base removed from V and 3 bases from J, the gap between germline ends came to 15 bases. The CDR3 runs to 16 residues. Here the CDR3 DNA reads TGCGCCAGCAGCCAAGTTGGGAAGGGGGGCGACTATGGCTACACCTTC. Protein sequence: CASSQVGKGGDYGYTF.

The rearrangement joins TRBV2 to TRBJ2-5; D is possibly TRBD1 (6 bases). The germline V gene encodes CDR1 SNHLY and CDR2 FYNNEI. The CDR3 length is 14 residues. The V and J ends lost 8 bases and 3 bases respectively, with 16 bases between them. CDR3 coding DNA: TGTGCCAGCGAGGCGGAACAGGGAGAAGAGACCCAGTACTTC. Translating it yields CASEAEQGEETQYF.

Regarding this clone: The germline gene is not matched at one end of the junction; a read error may be the cause. The rearrangement links TRBV15 to TRBJ2-7, with no clear D. CDR3 size: 14 residues. CDR1 is LNHNV, CDR2 YYDKDF, per germline (reference sequence). This CDR3 is CATNRAALLEEQYF. Written as DNA, the CDR3 is TGTGCCACCAACAGAGCCGCTTTGCTTGAGGAGCAGTACTTC.

In its sample, this clone was seen once. The CDR3 DNA is TGCAGCGTTGAAAGGGAGGTCTATGGCTACACCTTC. Translation gives CSVEREVYGYTF. The V call is TRBV29-1, the J call TRBJ1-2; D unclear. The germline V and J ends were trimmed by 2 bases and 4 bases, with 8 bases remaining between them. The CDR3 is 12 residues long. Germline-derived CDR1 and CDR2 are SQVTM and ANQGSEA.

The V gene is TRBV3-1 (or the pseudogene TRBV3-2), the J gene TRBJ2-7; perhaps D is TRBD1 or TRBD2 (6 bases each). The CDR3 contains 14 residues. Trimming shortened V by 3 bases and J by 3 bases, and 12 bases separated the two germline ends. CDR1 and CDR2 (germline): LGHDT, YNNKEL (reference sequence). DNA of the CDR3: TGTGCCAGCAGCCATTCCGGGGGCGACTACGAGCAGTACTTC. Its translation is CASSHSGGDYEQYF.

A word on this clone: Other DNA sequences in this sample translate to the same CDR3. The V gene is TRBV5-1, the J gene TRBJ2-5, with 11 bases aligning to TRBD1. With V trimmed by 4 bases and J by 4 bases, 6 bases remained unmatched. Germline CDR1 is SGHRS and CDR2 is YFSETQ. This CDR3 is built from 15 residues. The CDR3 DNA reads as TGCGCCAGCAGCGACGGACAGGGGGCTGGAGAGACCCAGTACTTC. Translation: CASSDGQGAGETQYF.

This clone showed up just a few times. The gene calls are TRBV19 and TRBJ1-2; perhaps TRBD1 as D (5 bases). The germline V gene encodes CDR1 LNHDA and CDR2 SQIVND (reference sequence). The length of the CDR3 is 12 residues. V dropped 7 bases and J dropped 8 bases, with 14 bases sitting between them. Here the CDR3 DNA reads TGTGCCAGTACCCCAGGGTCTTGGGGCTACACCTTC. Encoded protein: CASTPGSWGYTF.

A single count supports this clone. V usage is TRBV4-2 and J usage is TRBJ2-1; D is tentatively TRBD1 or TRBD2 (5 bases each). Trimming pared 1 base from V and 7 bases from J, leaving 14 bases between. Germline V gives CDR1 LGHNA, CDR2 YNFKEQ. CDR3 length equals 15 residues. The CDR3 nucleotides are TGTGCCAGCAGCCAAGTTATGGGGACGGGGAATGAGCAGTTCTTC. Amino acid sequence: CASSQVMGTGNEQFF.

Concerning this clone itself: Compared with germline, one end of the junction differs, possibly owing to a read error. In the same sample, other DNA sequences code for this CDR3. The chain carries TRBV2 and TRBJ1-1; D remains ambiguous. The CDR3 length is 16 residues. The germline V gene has CDR1 SNHLY and CDR2 FYNNEI. In nucleotides, the CDR3 is TGTACCAGCAGTGAGGCAGTCAGGTTGGCTGGGACTGAAGCTTTCTTT. It encodes CTSSEAVRLAGTEAFF.

The chain recombines TRBV7-9 with TRBJ2-7; TRBD2 matches at 8 bases. This CDR3 has 14 residues. Germline values: CDR1 SEHNR, CDR2 FQNEAQ (reference sequence). After removal of 5 bases from V and 6 bases from J, the junction contained 9 bases not matched to a gene. The CDR3 protein is CASSPFGTSPEQYF. Written as DNA, the CDR3 is TGTGCCAGCAGCCCATTCGGGACTAGTCCCGAGCAGTACTTC.

The rearrangement links TRBV29-1 to TRBJ2-7; D is unresolved. CDR3 size: 10 residues. Trimming shortened V by 5 bases and J by 3 bases, and 5 bases separated the two germline ends. Germline-derived CDR1 and CDR2 are SQVTM and ANQGSEA. The CDR3 DNA is TGCAGCGTTAAAAACTACGAGCAGTACTTC. Its translation: CSVKNYEQYF.

This clone was recorded only once. V gene TRBV19 combines with J gene TRBJ1-2; 9 bases line up with TRBD1. This CDR3 spans 16 amino acids. V shed 5 bases, J shed 0 bases, and the junction held 7 bases outside the gene matches. Germline CDR1 is LNHDA and CDR2 is SQIVND (reference sequence). CDR3 nucleotides: TGTGCCAGTAGTCCAAACACAGGGGGCCCTAACTATGGCTACACCTTC. It yields the protein CASSPNTGGPNYGYTF.